This T cell receptor (beta chain) was identified in a study of blood T cell repertoires in COVID-19 (dated by TCRdb to between 2020 and 2021). Study-wide context: The collaborator samples originated in the United States, Italy and Spain and spanned the acute and convalescent phases of COVID-19. The prospective study material was composed of cDNA or gDNA derived from T cells, B-cell-depleted T cells, or PBMCs. The repertoires were released in a freely available public database meant as a resource for research on the immune response to SARS-CoV-2. A de-identified subject ID, COVID-19 status, age in years and sex were almost always included in the sample metadata. The dataset comprised deeply sampled blood TCRbeta repertoires from subjects exposed to, actively infected with, or recovered from COVID-19. The samples were drawn from the first 160 participants of the ongoing ImmuneRACE study and from over 950 subjects provided by 6 global collaborators. HLA class I and class II types, where available, came from metadata supplied by the sample provider rather than from assay-based typing.

Each collaborating institution followed its own protocols to collect whole blood in K2EDTA tubes. For TCRbeta analysis, collaborator samples were shipped as frozen whole blood, as isolated PBMCs, or as DNA extracted from either sample type. TCRbeta CDR3 regions were amplified from genomic DNA by means of the immunoSEQ Assay, a bias-controlled multiplex PCR. On the study's bioinformatics: Nucleated cell counts per sample were estimated from amplification of reference gene primers within the assay. To quantify the absolute abundance of each unique TCRbeta CDR3 rearrangement, sequence reads were collapsed and filtered. For each sample, productive Simpson clonality was calculated as the square root of Simpson's diversity index across productive rearrangements. Not all clones reach the TCRdb copy of this immuneACCESS table, which keeps in-frame sequences only. Checked studies attribute under half of the gap to unresolved V genes and leave the rest unexplained. V and J calls and clone size are as listed in that table; D and trimming were resolved from the DNA. This sample comprises tens of thousands of clones, 75% to 90% of them detected only once. The ten largest clones add up to about 3.4% of the sample.

Worth noting for this clone: The antigen it recognizes is unknown. No much larger clonotype is one base removed from it; base qualities were not supplied.

Overall results and qualifications from the work: How much clinical and demographic metadata was included differed by source and by participant, and the metadata was provided uncurated.

Inclusive of the bounding cysteine and phenylalanine, the CDR3 is 13 residues long. CDR3 DNA is the only sequence kept; it has 39 bases, read in frame from the first base. The germline V gene specifies MDHEN as CDR1 and SYDVKM as CDR2. Cut back by 6 bases and 4 bases, the V and J ends lie 12 bases apart. The chain employs TRBV28 and TRBJ1-1, with no reliable assignment of the D segment. Sequencing was performed on peripheral blood. This sequence was found in a woman aged 70-85 years with acute or convalescent COVID-19. At the DNA level, the sequence is TGTGCCAGCAGCAGGCTACTGGGCACTGAAGCTTTCTTT. It translates as CASSRLLGTEAFF.